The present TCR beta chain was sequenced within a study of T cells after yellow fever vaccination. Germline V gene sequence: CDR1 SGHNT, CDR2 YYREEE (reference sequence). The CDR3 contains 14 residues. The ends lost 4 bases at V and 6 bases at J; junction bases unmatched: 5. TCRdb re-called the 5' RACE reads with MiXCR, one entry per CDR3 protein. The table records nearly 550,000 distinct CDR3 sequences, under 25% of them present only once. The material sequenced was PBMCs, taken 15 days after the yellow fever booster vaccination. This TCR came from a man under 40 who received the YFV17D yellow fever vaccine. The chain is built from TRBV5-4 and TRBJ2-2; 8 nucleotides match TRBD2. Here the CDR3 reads CASSARGGAGELFF. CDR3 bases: TGTGCCAGCAGCGCCCGGGGGGGTGCCGGGGAGCTGTTTTTT.